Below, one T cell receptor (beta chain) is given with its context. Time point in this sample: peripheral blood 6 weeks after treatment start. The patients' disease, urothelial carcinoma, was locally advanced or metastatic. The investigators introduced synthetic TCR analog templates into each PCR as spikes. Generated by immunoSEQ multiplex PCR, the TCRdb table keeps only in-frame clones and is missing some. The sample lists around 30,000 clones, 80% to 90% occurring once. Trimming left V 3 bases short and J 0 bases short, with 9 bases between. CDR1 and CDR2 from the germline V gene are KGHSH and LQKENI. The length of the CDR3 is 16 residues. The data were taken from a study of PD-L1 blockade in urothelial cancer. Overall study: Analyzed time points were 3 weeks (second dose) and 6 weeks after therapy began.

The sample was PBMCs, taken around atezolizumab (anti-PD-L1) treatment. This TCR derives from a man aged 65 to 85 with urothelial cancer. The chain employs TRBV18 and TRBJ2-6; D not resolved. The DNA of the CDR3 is TGTGCCAGCTCACCTCAGACTGTCTCTGGGGCCAACGTCCTGACTTTC. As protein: CASSPQTVSGANVLTF.